This is a list of T cell receptor beta chains from one sample in a study of T-cell reconstitution after alpha-beta-depleted transplantation in children. One entry per CDR3 protein results from TCRdb running MiXCR on the PCR reads. The sample has 600,000 or so distinct CDR3 sequences, 20% to 25% seen once; the top ten hold roughly 15%. The source was PBMCs, mostly from graft donor cells, collected 360 days after TCRalphabeta/CD19-depleted stem cell transplant. The receptors originated from a boy less than two years old who had a stem cell transplant for acute myeloid leukemia, so the T cells may come from the graft donor. The CDR3 runs from the conserved cysteine through the conserved F or W. A D gene is named only where the DNA matches it firmly. Not every row has a clone size; where given, it reads once, few, many or a size class.

clone size,J gene,D gene,V gene,CDR3 protein,CDR3 DNA
few,TRBJ2-3,-,TRBV4-3,CASSFRGTATTDTQYF,TGCGCCAGCAGTTTTAGAGGTACAGCGACCACAGATACGCAGTATTTT
-,TRBJ2-2,-,TRBV4-3,CASSQGDRNTGELFF,TGCGCCAGCAGCCAAGGTGACAGGAACACCGGGGAGCTGTTTTTT
-,TRBJ1-2,-,TRBV4-3,CASSQTSGVYYGYTF,TGCGCCAGCAGCCAAACATCAGGGGTGTACTATGGCTACACCTTC
many,TRBJ1-2,-,TRBV20-1,CSARQGSYGYTF,TGCAGTGCTAGACAGGGAAGCTATGGCTACACCTTC
few,TRBJ2-7,-,TRBV20-1,CSATPNGGRYEQYF,TGCAGTGCTACCCCTAACGGGGGAAGGTACGAGCAGTACTTC
-,TRBJ2-7,TRBD1,TRBV5-1,CASSLMGTGTHEQYF,TGCGCCAGCAGCTTGATGGGGACAGGTACCCACGAGCAGTACTTC
-,TRBJ2-5,TRBD2,TRBV7-2,CASSRMRTSDETQYF,TGTGCCAGCAGCCGAATGAGGACTAGCGACGAGACCCAGTACTTC
few,TRBJ1-1,-,TRBV6-1,CASSGWALGTEAFF,TGTGCCAGCAGTGGGTGGGCGCTGGGTACTGAAGCTTTCTTT
many,TRBJ1-2,-,TRBV18,CASSYAGVVRQSYGYTF,TGTGCCAGCTCATATGCCGGGGTGGTCCGGCAATCGTATGGCTACACCTTC
-,TRBJ1-5,-,TRBV21-1,CAAKGQGLTSNNQPQHF,TGTGCTGCAAAAGGACAGGGTTTAACCTCGAACAATCAGCCCCAGCATTTT